The rows below give T cell receptor beta chains drawn from one sample of a study of blood T cell repertoires in COVID-19. Clones were read by immunoSEQ multiplex PCR, and TCRdb kept only the in-frame ones, dropping some. The table lists a few hundred thousand clones, about 89% of them singletons. Sequencing was done on a sample of peripheral blood. The receptors shown here come from a woman in her 50s who had recovered from COVID-19. Each CDR3 is given with its conserved first and last residue. Each record gives: clone size, J gene, V gene, D gene, CDR3 DNA, CDR3 protein. The D gene is left open where the match is weak. Size is omitted from some rows. Given values are once, few, many or a class for expanded clones.

size: NA
J: TRBJ1-6
V: TRBV7-9
D: TRBD1
DNA: TGTGCCAGCAGCTTCGGCGGGACAGGGGGCGGTTCACCCCTCCACTTT
CDR3: CASSFGGTGGGSPLHF

size: NA
J: TRBJ2-5
V: TRBV12-3/TRBV12-4
D: NA
DNA: TGTGCCAGCCGCGGGGGCGCGAGGGAGACCCAGTACTTC
CDR3: CASRGGARETQYF

size: NA
J: TRBJ1-5
V: TRBV28
D: TRBD1
DNA: TGTGCCAGCAGTTCGGACAGGGTAGATCAGCCCCAGCATTTT
CDR3: CASSSDRVDQPQHF

size: NA
J: TRBJ2-1
V: TRBV5-8
D: NA
DNA: TGTGCCAGCATAACCGGGACAAATCTTCTGATAACTGAGCAGTTCTTC
CDR3: CASITGTNLLITEQFF

size: NA
J: TRBJ1-5
V: TRBV19
D: TRBD1
DNA: TGTGCCAGTAGTATAGGTGTTATAAGGGGGCGAGCTCAGCCCCAGCATTTT
CDR3: CASSIGVIRGRAQPQHF

size: NA
J: TRBJ1-5
V: TRBV15
D: NA
DNA: TGTGCCACCAGCGGTGGAACAGGGATTCTCAATCAGCCCCAGCATTTT
CDR3: CATSGGTGILNQPQHF

size: NA
J: TRBJ1-1
V: TRBV19
D: NA
DNA: TGTGCCAGTAGTATCGCGGTGAACACTGAAGCTTTCTTT
CDR3: CASSIAVNTEAFF

size: NA
J: TRBJ2-1
V: TRBV11-2
D: NA
DNA: TGTGCCAGCAGCTTAGACCTCGGGAACAATGAGCAGTTCTTC
CDR3: CASSLDLGNNEQFF

size: NA
J: TRBJ1-3
V: TRBV4-2
D: TRBD1
DNA: TGTGCCAGCAGCCAAGTCACGACAGGGGGCTTTGGAAACACCATATATTTT
CDR3: CASSQVTTGGFGNTIYF

size: NA
J: TRBJ1-1
V: TRBV28
D: TRBD1
DNA: TGTGCCAGTATTGACAGGGCCAACACTGAAGCTTTCTTT
CDR3: CASIDRANTEAFF

size: few
J: TRBJ2-7
V: TRBV28
D: TRBD2
DNA: TGTGCCAGCAACGGCGGGAGTCCCTACGAGCAGTACTTC
CDR3: CASNGGSPYEQYF

size: NA
J: TRBJ2-1
V: TRBV27
D: NA
DNA: TGTGCCAGCAGTTTCCCGGGACAAACTGTCAATGAGCAGTTCTTC
CDR3: CASSFPGQTVNEQFF

size: NA
J: TRBJ2-2
V: TRBV14
D: NA
DNA: TGTGCCAGCAGCCAAGCGTCCAGGGGGGACACCGGGGAGCTGTTTTTT
CDR3: CASSQASRGDTGELFF

size: once
J: TRBJ2-5
V: TRBV11-2
D: NA
DNA: TGTGCCAGCAGCCCCAGGCGGGGCGTTCAAGAGACCCAGTACTTC
CDR3: CASSPRRGVQETQYF

size: NA
J: TRBJ2-1
V: TRBV19
D: NA
DNA: TGTGCCAGTAGTACGGGACTTAATTCCAATGAGCAGTTCTTC
CDR3: CASSTGLNSNEQFF

size: NA
J: TRBJ2-2
V: TRBV27
D: TRBD2
DNA: TGTGCCAGCAGGACTAGCGGGAACACCGGGGAGCTGTTTTTT
CDR3: CASRTSGNTGELFF

size: NA
J: TRBJ2-2
V: TRBV4-2
D: NA
DNA: TGTGCCAGCAGCCCAACACTAGATCCCGGGGAGCTGTTTTTT
CDR3: CASSPTLDPGELFF

size: NA
J: TRBJ1-3
V: TRBV28
D: NA
DNA: TGTGCCAGCAGCCAGTTGGGAAACACCATATATTTT
CDR3: CASSQLGNTIYF

size: NA
J: TRBJ1-2
V: TRBV21-1
D: NA
DNA: TGTGCCAGCAGCAAAGCCCCCCGGGACAGGGGCTCGGATAGCTATGGCTACACCTTC
CDR3: CASSKAPRDRGSDSYGYTF

size: few
J: TRBJ1-2
V: TRBV7-2
D: TRBD1
DNA: TGTGCCAGCAGCCCTCGGACAGGTCGGCTAAACTATGGCTACACCTTC
CDR3: CASSPRTGRLNYGYTF

size: NA
J: TRBJ1-3
V: TRBV6-5
D: NA
DNA: TGTGCCAGCAGGACGCGGCGGGCTGGAAACACCATATATTTT
CDR3: CASRTRRAGNTIYF

size: NA
J: TRBJ2-1
V: TRBV19
D: TRBD2
DNA: TGTGCCAGTAGAGAGGGCGGGACTATCAATGAGCAGTTCTTC
CDR3: CASREGGTINEQFF

size: NA
J: TRBJ1-5
V: TRBV27
D: NA
DNA: TGTGCCAGCAGTAAAGGGGAGGTTGGGCCCCAGCATTTT
CDR3: CASSKGEVGPQHF

size: NA
J: TRBJ2-6
V: TRBV7-2
D: NA
DNA: TGTGCCAGCAGAGCGGTCCTCCCCGGTGGGGCCAACGTCCTGACTTTC
CDR3: CASRAVLPGGANVLTF

size: NA
J: TRBJ2-7
V: TRBV19
D: NA
DNA: TGTGCCAGTATGAGGGATCCCTGGTCCTACGAGCAGTACTTC
CDR3: CASMRDPWSYEQYF

size: NA
J: TRBJ2-4
V: TRBV19
D: TRBD1
DNA: TGTGCCAGTAGCCTACGACAGGGGATGACCATTCAGTACTTC
CDR3: CASSLRQGMTIQYF

size: NA
J: TRBJ2-7
V: TRBV2
D: NA
DNA: TGTGCCAGCAGTGCATTGATGAGGTACGAGCAGTACTTC
CDR3: CASSALMRYEQYF